These 11 T cell receptor beta chains came from one sample sequenced in a study of T cell repertoires in cytomegalovirus infection. TCRdb called the reads again in MiXCR, with one record for every CDR3 protein. The sample contains under 200,000 distinct CDR3 sequences, 9.5% of which appear only once. Sequencing was done on a sample of PBMCs. The source of these receptors is a human donor in good health (CMV status not recorded). Some clones in this sample may be carry-over from other donors' samples.

This clonotype was recorded at least ten times. The rearrangement joins TRBV7-2 to TRBJ2-7, with TRBD1 matching over 7 bases. The CDR3 consists of 14 residues. Germline CDR1 is SGHTA and CDR2 is FQGNSA. Losses at the gene ends were 3 bases for V and 1 base for J; bases not matched to a gene: 3. CDR3 amino acids: CASSFTQGSYEQYF. The CDR3 DNA reads as TGTGCCAGCAGCTTCACACAGGGGTCCTACGAGCAGTACTTC. The variable domain in full, completed from reference TRBV7-2 and TRBJ2-7, reads GAGVSQSPSNKVTEKGKDVELRCDPISGHTALYWYRQSLGQGLEFLIYFQGNSAPDKSGLPSDRFSAERTGGSVSTLTIQRTQQEDSAVYLCASSFTQGSYEQYFGPGTRLTVT.

At least ten counts were recorded for this clonotype. The V and J genes are TRBV19 and TRBJ1-1; no definite D call. This CDR3 is built from 15 residues. The V and J ends lost 6 bases and 4 bases respectively, with 18 bases between them. The germline CDR1 and CDR2 sequences are LNHDA and SQIVND (reference sequence). This CDR3 is CASSPDGIWGTEAFF. CDR3 sequence (DNA): TGTGCCAGTAGCCCTGACGGTATTTGGGGCACTGAAGCTTTCTTT.

This clonotype was recorded a few times. The chain carries TRBV28 and TRBJ2-7, with D possibly being TRBD1 (6 bases). V was trimmed by 2 bases and J by 0 bases, leaving 8 bases between them. The CDR3 length is 14 residues. Germline loops: CDR1 MDHEN, CDR2 SYDVKM. The CDR3 bases are TGTGCCAGCAGTTTAGGACAGAGCTCCTACGAGCAGTACTTC. Translating gives CASSLGQSSYEQYF.

This clonotype was found many times. The gene calls are TRBV7-2 and TRBJ1-6, with D perhaps matching TRBD1 (5 bases). V shed 6 bases and J shed 9 bases, with 15 bases lying between them. Germline V gene lookup returns CDR1 SGHTA and CDR2 FQGNSA. The CDR3 runs to 14 residues. CDR3 DNA sequence: TGTGCCAGCAGTCGGACACTTCCTGCTTCACCCCTCCACTTT. Residues: CASSRTLPASPLHF.

This clonotype was seen only a few times. This sequence joins TRBV11-1 and TRBJ1-4; tentatively, D is TRBD1 (5 bases). The germline V and J ends were trimmed by 4 bases and 12 bases, with 12 bases remaining between them. The CDR3 is 12 residues long. Per germline, CDR1 SGHAT and CDR2 FQDESV (reference sequence). This chain's CDR3 is CASSSSGAELFF. In DNA form, the CDR3 reads TGTGCCAGCAGCTCGTCCGGGGCGGAACTGTTTTTT. Using reference TRBV11-1 and TRBJ1-4 for the parts outside the CDR3, the full variable domain is EAEVAQSPRYKITEKSQAVAFWCDPISGHATLYWYRQILGQGPELLVQFQDESVVDDSQLPKDRFSAERLKGVDSTLKIQPAELGDSAMYLCASSSSGAELFFGSGTQLSVL.

This clonotype was counted a single time. One base away lies a much larger clone, so this may be a sequencing read error. V gene TRBV10-3 combines with J gene TRBJ2-1; 7 positions agree with TRBD1. CDR1 is ENHRY, CDR2 SYGVKD, per germline. The CDR3 has 13 residues. CDR3 loop: CAIRRTGYNERFF. The CDR3 region has the DNA TGTGCCATCAGGCGGACAGGATACAATGAGCGGTTCTTC.

The rearrangement links TRBV19 to TRBJ2-1; perhaps D is TRBD1 or TRBD2 (5 bases each). The V and J ends lost 1 base and 3 bases respectively, with 19 bases between them. CDR3 length: 18 amino acids. Germline assignment: CDR1 LNHDA and CDR2 SQIVND (reference sequence). CDR3 sequence reads: CASSIGDLATTLYNEQFF. The CDR3 DNA reads as TGTGCCAGTAGTATAGGGGACCTCGCAACTACCCTCTACAATGAGCAGTTCTTC.

This clonotype was recorded many times. J is TRBJ1-1 and V is TRBV7-2, with a weak D call TRBD1 (5 bases). V dropped 3 bases and J dropped 6 bases, with 8 bases sitting between them. CDR1 SGHTA and CDR2 FQGNSA come from the germline V gene. This CDR3 is 12 amino acids long. This CDR3 is CASSLVGAEAFF. The CDR3 DNA follows: TGTGCCAGCAGCTTGGTGGGGGCTGAAGCTTTCTTT.

The chain has TRBV28 and TRBJ1-3; no firm D call. Germline V gene data show CDR1 as MDHEN and CDR2 as SYDVKM. With 4 bases removed from V and 0 bases from J, the gap between germline ends came to 13 bases. The CDR3 loop spans 16 amino acids. The CDR3 DNA is TGTGCCAGCAGTTCGGCGCGACATTTCTCTGGAAACACCATATATTTT. Amino acid sequence: CASSSARHFSGNTIYF.

There are many counts of this clonotype. The rearrangement links TRBV7-9 to TRBJ2-7; the match to TRBD2 covers 10 bases. There are 17 residues in the CDR3. Trimming at V came to 6 bases and at J to 0 bases, leaving 11 bases not matched to a gene. Germline-derived CDR1 and CDR2 are SEHNR and FQNEAQ (reference sequence). The CDR3 DNA is TGTGCCAGCAGACCGAATTTTCTAGCGGGAGACTCCTACGAGCAGTACTTC. Protein sequence: CASRPNFLAGDSYEQYF.

This clonotype was counted at least ten times. The rearrangement uses TRBV19 and TRBJ1-5, with D maybe TRBD1 (6 bases). Trimming cost V 5 bases and J 5 bases, with 16 bases left between them. In germline, CDR1 is LNHDA, CDR2 SQIVND (reference sequence). The CDR3 runs to 15 residues. The CDR3 region is CASSPTVRGDQPQHF. In DNA form, the CDR3 reads TGTGCCAGTAGTCCAACCGTCAGGGGAGATCAGCCCCAGCATTTT.